This T cell receptor (beta chain) originates from a study of CD8+CD57+ T cells in acquired aplastic anemia. The wider study: An average of about 3.4 ug of DNA was obtained from sorted CD4+ and CD8+ cells.

Of note for this clonotype: Antigen: not known.

Sequencing involved patients with CD8+CD57+ cell expansion previously shown by flow cytometry. The V gene's germline CDR1 is MDHEN and CDR2 SYDVKM. This CDR3 spans 15 amino acids. Trimming pared 6 bases from V and 4 bases from J, leaving 18 bases between. Whole-study results and caveats: Controls and patients did not differ significantly in CD8+ Simpson's diversity.

TCR beta VDJ combinations and CDR3 sequences were profiled from genomic DNA. TCRdb recomputed calls from the reads with MiXCR, one row per CDR3 protein. This table holds 120,000 or so distinct CDR3 sequences, less than 50% found once. Sequences were obtained from sorted CD4+, CD8+, or CD8+CD57+ T cells (not recorded which) from PBMCs. The source is a human donor with aplastic anemia. The V call is TRBV28, the J call TRBJ1-2; the D gene is possibly TRBD1 (5 bases). The CDR3 protein is CASRAHGTQIYGYTF. The CDR3 DNA reads as TGTGCCAGCAGGGCCCACGGGACCCAAATCTATGGCTACACCTTC.